This T cell receptor (beta chain) was sequenced in a study of blood T cell repertoires in COVID-19. Study in general: The United States, Italy and Spain provided the acute and convalescent COVID-19 samples. Sources were T cells, B-cell-depleted T cells, or PBMCs; the material itself was cDNA or gDNA.

Original processing notes: Researchers report that nucleated cell counts were estimated from reference gene primer amplification. The method was immunoSEQ multiplex PCR; TCRdb's version includes in-frame clones alone and lacks a portion of them. Clonal size and the V and J genes are those of that table, whereas D and trimming came from the DNA. This table has roughly 120,000 clones, around 85% appearing once. Germline CDR1 is KGHSH and CDR2 is LQKENI. With V trimmed by 3 bases and J by 4 bases, 8 bases remained unmatched. CDR3 size: 16 residues. The clonotype originates from a man between 65 and 85 years old who had recovered from COVID-19. The chain couples TRBV18 to TRBJ1-2, with 10 bases lining up with TRBD1. Sequencing was performed on peripheral blood. CDR3 protein: CASSPGGQGGIYGYTF. As DNA, the CDR3 is TGTGCCAGCTCACCCGGAGGACAGGGGGGTATCTATGGCTACACCTTC. Looking up the rest from reference TRBV18 and TRBJ1-2 gives the full variable domain: NAGVMQNPRHLVRRRGQEARLRCSPMKGHSHVYWYRQLPEEGLKFMVYLQKENIIDESGMPKERFSAEFPKEGPSILRIQQVVRGDSAAYFCASSPGGQGGIYGYTFGSGTRLTVV.